This TCR beta chain derives from a study of beta chain features in type 1 diabetes. Study-wide results and caveats: Naive, central memory and Treg TCRB repertoires seemed to resemble each other more closely in patients than they did in healthy donors. With patients and controls alike, PCR might favor shorter templates to an equal degree. Fewer junction insertions and more nucleotide deletions appeared in type 1 diabetes patients. Shortening that was moderate but significant affected the TCRB CDR3s of Type 1 diabetes patients in all four CD4+ subsets.

As every portion of the isolated RNA was reverse transcribed, the sequencing read expressed TCRB transcripts. The repertoire was sequenced with immunoSEQ multiplex PCR; TCRdb's copy has only in-frame clones and lacks some. Found here are a few hundred thousand clones, around 28% of them singletons; the top ten hold almost 0.065%. The CDR3 has 13 amino acids. The V and J ends lost 6 bases and 1 base respectively, with 9 bases between them. Germline CDR1 is MNHNS and CDR2 is SASEGT. In regard to this clone: The antigen is not known.

The specimen was naive CD4+ T cells from blood. This receptor was identified in a man aged 18 to 29 in good health. This chain links TRBV6-1 with TRBJ2-5; D uncertain. CDR3 loop: CASRNIVQETQYF. Written as DNA, the CDR3 is TGTGCCAGCAGAAACATCGTCCAAGAGACCCAGTACTTC.